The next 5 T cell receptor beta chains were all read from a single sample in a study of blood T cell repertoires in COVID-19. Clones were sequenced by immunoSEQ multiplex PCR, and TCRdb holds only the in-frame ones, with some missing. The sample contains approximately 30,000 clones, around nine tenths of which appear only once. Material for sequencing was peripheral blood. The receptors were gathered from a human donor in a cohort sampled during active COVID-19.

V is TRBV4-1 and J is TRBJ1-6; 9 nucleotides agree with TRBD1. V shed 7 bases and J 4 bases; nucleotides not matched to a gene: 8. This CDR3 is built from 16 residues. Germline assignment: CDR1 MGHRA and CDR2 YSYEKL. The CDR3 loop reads CASKQGQGSYNSPLHF. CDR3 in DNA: TGCGCCAGCAAACAGGGACAGGGATCTTATAATTCACCCCTCCACTTT.

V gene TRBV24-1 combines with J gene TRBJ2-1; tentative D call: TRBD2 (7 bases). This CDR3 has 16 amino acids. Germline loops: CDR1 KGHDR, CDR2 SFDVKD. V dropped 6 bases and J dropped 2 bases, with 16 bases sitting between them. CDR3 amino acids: CATSPKGGGPYNEQFF. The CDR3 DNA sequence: TGTGCCACCAGTCCAAAGGGGGGGGGCCCCTACAATGAGCAGTTCTTC.

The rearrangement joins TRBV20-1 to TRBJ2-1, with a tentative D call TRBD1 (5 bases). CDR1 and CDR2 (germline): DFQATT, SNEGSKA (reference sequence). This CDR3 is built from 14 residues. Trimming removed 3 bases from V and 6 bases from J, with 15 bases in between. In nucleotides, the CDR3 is TGCAGTGCTAGTACCGGACGAAGGGGCAATGAGCAGTTCTTC. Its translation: CSASTGRRGNEQFF.

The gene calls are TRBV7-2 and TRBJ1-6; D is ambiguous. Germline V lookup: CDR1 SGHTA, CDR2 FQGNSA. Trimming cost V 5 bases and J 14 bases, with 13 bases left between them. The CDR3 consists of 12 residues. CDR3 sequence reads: CASSRERFTLHF. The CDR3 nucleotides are TGTGCCAGCAGCCGCGAGCGGTTCACCCTCCACTTT.

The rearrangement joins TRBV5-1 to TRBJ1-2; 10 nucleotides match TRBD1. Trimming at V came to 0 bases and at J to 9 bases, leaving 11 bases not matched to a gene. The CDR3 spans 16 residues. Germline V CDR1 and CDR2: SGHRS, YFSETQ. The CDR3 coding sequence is TGCGCCAGCAGCTTGGAGGGACAGGGGAAAGTGAGTAGCTACACCTTC. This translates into CASSLEGQGKVSSYTF.